These 22 T cell receptor beta chains were all obtained from the same sample, sequenced in a study of radiation and T cells in renal cell carcinoma. Time point specified: baseline pretreatment blood. Regarding treatment: 15 Gy SBRT to primary tumor, nephrectomy 4 weeks later. Here immunoSEQ multiplex PCR was the method, and the copy in TCRdb shows in-frame clones only, minus some. The sample lists 70,000 to 100,000 clones, 82% occurring once. The input for sequencing was blood, taken from a patient whose treatment included radiotherapy and nephrectomy. The source of these receptors is a man between 60 and 70 years old with renal cell carcinoma.

The sample holds one count of this clone. This chain joins TRBV7-9 and TRBJ1-1, with 8 bases matching TRBD1. V was clipped by 5 bases and J by 1 base; unmatched bases: 6. The CDR3 consists of 15 residues. The V gene's germline CDR1 is SEHNR and CDR2 FQNEAQ (reference sequence). This CDR3 reads CASSLAGTGNTEAFF. In DNA, the CDR3 is TGTGCCAGCAGCCTCGCCGGGACAGGGAACACTGAAGCTTTCTTT.

The chain is built from TRBV6-5 and TRBJ2-4; either TRBD1 or TRBD2 may fit D (5 bases each). Trimming stripped 6 bases from V and 6 bases from J, with 15 bases between. The germline V gene has CDR1 MNHEY and CDR2 SVGAGI. The CDR3 consists of 14 residues. In nucleotides, the CDR3 is TGTGCCAGCAGCCGCGGGCAGGGTAGAAACATTCAGTACTTC. Protein sequence: CASSRGQGRNIQYF.

The J gene is TRBJ2-5, the V gene TRBV28; either TRBD1 or TRBD2 may supply D (5 bases each). Per the germline V gene, CDR1 is MDHEN and CDR2 is SYDVKM. V gave up 5 bases and J gave up 11 bases, with 15 bases separating them. There are 12 residues in the CDR3. CDR3 sequence (DNA): TGTGCCAGCAGTACCGGGACCCTTAGGCAGTACTTC. It specifies CASSTGTLRQYF.

The V and J genes are TRBV30 and TRBJ2-7, with 10 bases aligning to TRBD2. From germline, CDR1 is GTSNPN and CDR2 SVGIG (reference sequence). CDR3 length: 15 residues. V shed 8 bases, J shed 6 bases, and the junction held 16 bases outside the gene matches. The CDR3 sequence: CAMRFGLAGDREQYF. Written as DNA, the CDR3 is TGTGCCATGCGGTTTGGGCTAGCGGGAGATCGCGAGCAGTACTTC.

This clone was detected once. This chain links TRBV19 with TRBJ2-1; 9 nucleotides match TRBD2. From germline, CDR1 is LNHDA and CDR2 SQIVND (reference sequence). Unmatched junction bases numbered 12, after V lost 4 bases and J lost 8 bases. The CDR3 covers 16 residues. The CDR3 coding sequence is TGTGCCAGTAGTAGGGGGACTAGCCAAACGGAACATGAGCAGTTCTTC. It specifies CASSRGTSQTEHEQFF.

This chain links TRBV6-1 with TRBJ2-7, with TRBD1 matching over 8 bases. The CDR3 is made up of 14 amino acids. Germline-derived CDR1 and CDR2 are MNHNS and SASEGT. The junction had 9 bases not matched to a gene; V was cut back by 6 bases and J by 5 bases. The CDR3 loop is CASRLDRGSDEQYF. The CDR3 DNA reads as TGTGCCAGCAGACTAGACAGGGGCTCGGACGAGCAGTACTTC.

This chain links TRBV5-1 with TRBJ1-4; no reliable D call. Trimming removed 1 base at V and 6 bases at J, with 10 bases between. The CDR3 loop spans 14 amino acids. Germline V gene lookup returns CDR1 SGHRS and CDR2 YFSETQ. The DNA of the CDR3 is TGCGCCAGCAGCTTGTGGGTGTCGGATGAAAAACTGTTTTTT. This translates into CASSLWVSDEKLFF.

For this clone: The sample has other DNA sequences that encode this CDR3 too. The V call is TRBV27, the J call TRBJ2-5; no clear D. The V end lost 2 bases, the J end lost 7 bases, and 11 bases lay between the germline ends. The germline V gene has CDR1 MNHEY and CDR2 SMNVEV (reference sequence). The CDR3 contains 13 residues. This chain's CDR3 is CASSLRAQATQYF. DNA of the CDR3: TGTGCCAGCAGTTTAAGAGCGCAGGCGACCCAGTACTTC.

The chain carries TRBV6-6 and TRBJ1-4; D is possibly TRBD1 (6 bases). The germline gives CDR1 MNHNY, CDR2 SVGAGI (reference sequence). The CDR3 contains 14 residues. V was shortened by 6 bases and J by 4 bases, with 12 bases between the two germline ends. The CDR3 spells CASRPLGGNEKLFF. The CDR3 region has the DNA TGTGCCAGCAGGCCCCTAGGGGGTAATGAAAAACTGTTTTTT.

The gene calls are TRBV7-2 and TRBJ2-1, with TRBD2 matching 7 bases. The trim removed 7 bases at V and 1 base at J, leaving 7 bases unmatched. There are 15 residues in the CDR3. Germline V gene data show CDR1 as SGHTA and CDR2 as FQGNSA. CDR3 sequence reads: CASIPSGTSYNEQFF. The DNA of the CDR3 is TGTGCCAGCATTCCCAGCGGGACTTCCTACAATGAGCAGTTCTTC.

The rearrangement links TRBV5-1 to TRBJ1-2, with 10 bases that match TRBD1. There are 14 residues in the CDR3. V shed 0 bases and J 5 bases; nucleotides not matched to a gene: 1. Germline V CDR1 and CDR2: SGHRS, YFSETQ. The CDR3 bases are TGCGCCAGCAGCTTGGGGGACAGGGGTTATGGCTACACCTTC. Residues: CASSLGDRGYGYTF.

The chain uses TRBV6-1 and TRBJ2-3; a possible D gene is TRBD1 (5 bases). Germline CDR1 and CDR2: MNHNS and SASEGT. Deletions cut 2 bases from V and 3 bases from J, with 12 bases between. CDR3 size: 15 residues. CDR3 bases: TGTGCCAGCAGTGAAATGTCCCCAGGGACAGATACGCAGTATTTT. Its protein is CASSEMSPGTDTQYF.

This clone was observed a handful of times. The genes are TRBV29-1 and TRBJ1-6; D call uncertain. Germline V gives CDR1 SQVTM, CDR2 ANQGSEA. The CDR3 loop spans 15 amino acids. V lost 4 bases and J lost 6, with 16 bases in between. In DNA form, the CDR3 reads TGCAGCGTTGGCTTCGGTCCAGTGACTAATTCACCCCTCCACTTT. Translated: CSVGFGPVTNSPLHF.

This rearrangement joins TRBV27 to TRBJ2-7; possibly TRBD1 or TRBD2 for D (6 bases each). The V end was cut by 3 bases, the J end by 4 bases, with 10 bases between. This CDR3 spans 13 amino acids. Germline V gene lookup returns CDR1 MNHEY and CDR2 SMNVEV (reference sequence). The chain's CDR3 is CASSFSGAYEQYF. The CDR3 DNA sequence: TGTGCCAGCAGTTTTTCGGGGGCGTACGAGCAGTACTTC.

This chain uses TRBV4-1 with TRBJ2-7; D is perhaps TRBD2 (6 bases). Germline V gene lookup returns CDR1 MGHRA and CDR2 YSYEKL. With 4 bases removed from V and 1 base from J, the gap between germline ends came to 8 bases. There are 13 residues in the CDR3. The CDR3 coding sequence is TGCGCCAGCAGCCCTAGCGTTTCCTACGAGCAGTACTTC. This sequence encodes CASSPSVSYEQYF.

The chain uses TRBV18 and TRBJ2-3, with TRBD2 identical over 7 bases. The V gene's germline CDR1 is KGHSH and CDR2 LQKENI. This CDR3 is 12 amino acids long. V trimming: 4 bases; J trimming: 5 bases; junction bases outside the gene matches: 0. DNA of the CDR3: TGTGCCAGCTCACGGGAGGGAGATACGCAGTATTTT. Translated: CASSREGDTQYF. The complete variable domain, with remaining parts taken from reference TRBV18 and TRBJ2-3, reads NAGVMQNPRHLVRRRGQEARLRCSPMKGHSHVYWYRQLPEEGLKFMVYLQKENIIDESGMPKERFSAEFPKEGPSILRIQQVVRGDSAAYFCASSREGDTQYFGPGTRLTVL.

The chain carries TRBV11-2 and TRBJ1-2; the D gene is possibly TRBD1 (6 bases). The CDR3 runs 14 residues. With 1 base removed from V and 2 bases from J, the gap between germline ends came to 8 bases. Germline loops: CDR1 SGHAT, CDR2 FQNNGV. The CDR3 region is CASSLGQGNYGYTF. In DNA, the CDR3 is TGTGCCAGCAGCTTAGGCCAGGGGAACTATGGCTACACCTTC.

The chain joins TRBV7-7 to TRBJ2-2; TRBD1 matches at 7 bases. The V gene end was trimmed by 0 bases and the J gene end by 0 bases; junction bases not matched to a gene: 7. Germline CDR1 SSHAT, CDR2 FNYEAQ (reference sequence). This CDR3 is built from 18 residues. CDR3 DNA sequence: TGTGCCAGCAGCTTAGCCCGGGCCAGGGGGTCGAACACCGGGGAGCTGTTTTTT. It codes for CASSLARARGSNTGELFF. Complete variable domain (other parts from reference TRBV7-7 and TRBJ2-2): GAGVSQSPRYKVTKRGQDVTLRCDPISSHATLYWYQQALGQGPEFLTYFNYEAQPDKSGLPSDRFSAERPEGSISTLTIQRTEQRDSAMYRCASSLARARGSNTGELFFGEGSRLTVL.

This rearrangement joins TRBV7-2 to TRBJ1-2; no clear D gene. This CDR3 region has 14 residues. Trimming took 0 bases from V and 8 from J, leaving 13 bases between them. CDR1 and CDR2 (germline): SGHTA, FQGNSA. CDR3 amino acids: CASSLAGPRWGYTF. The CDR3 region has the DNA TGTGCCAGCAGCTTAGCGGGCCCCCGGTGGGGCTACACCTTC.

A remark on this clone: This sample includes further DNA sequences coding for the same CDR3. The V and J genes are TRBV6-5 and TRBJ2-7; D may be TRBD2 (6 bases). CDR1 and CDR2 (germline): MNHEY, SVGAGI. Trimming left V 0 bases short and J 1 base short, with 10 bases between. The CDR3 has 15 residues. CDR3 sequence (DNA): TGTGCCAGCAGTTACTCGGACGGGAGTTCCTACGAGCAGTACTTC. This sequence encodes CASSYSDGSSYEQYF.

V is TRBV14 and J is TRBJ2-7; D is unclear. Deletions cut 3 bases from V and 9 bases from J, with 18 bases between. Per germline, CDR1 SGHDN and CDR2 FVKESK. The CDR3 consists of 14 residues. In DNA form, the CDR3 reads TGTGCCAGCAGCCATGGCAGAGACCGCTATGTGCAGTACTTC. It encodes CASSHGRDRYVQYF. Full variable domain (rest looked up from reference TRBV14 and TRBJ2-7): EAGVTQFPSHSVIEKGQTVTLRCDPISGHDNLYWYRRVMGKEIKFLLHFVKESKQDESGMPNNRFLAERTGGTYSTLKVQPAELEDSGVYFCASSHGRDRYVQYFGPGTRLTVT.

This CDR3 reads CASSLPGLYNEQFF. The CDR3 coding sequence is TGCGCCAGCAGCCTCCCGGGACTCTACAATGAGCAGTTCTTC. The chain links TRBV5-1 to TRBJ2-1; TRBD2 is a possible D gene (6 bases). The CDR3 length is 14 residues. Germline V gene lookup returns CDR1 SGHRS and CDR2 YFSETQ. V was pared by 4 bases and J by 3 bases, with 11 bases between. The variable domain in full, completed from reference TRBV5-1 and TRBJ2-1, reads KAGVTQTPRYLIKTRGQQVTLSCSPISGHRSVSWYQQTPGQGLQFLFEYFSETQRNKGNFPGRFSGRQFSNSRSEMNVSTLELGDSALYLCASSLPGLYNEQFFGPGTRLTVL.